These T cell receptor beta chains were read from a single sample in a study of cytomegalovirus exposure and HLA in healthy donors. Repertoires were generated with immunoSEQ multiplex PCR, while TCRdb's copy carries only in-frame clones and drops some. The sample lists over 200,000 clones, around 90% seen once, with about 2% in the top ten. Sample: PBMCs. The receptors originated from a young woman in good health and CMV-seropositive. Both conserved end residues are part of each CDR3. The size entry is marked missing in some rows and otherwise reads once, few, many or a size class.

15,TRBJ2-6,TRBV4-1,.,CASSVRRTGANVLTF
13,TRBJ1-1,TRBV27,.,CASSFSQPTEAFF
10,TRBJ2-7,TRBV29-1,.,CSALAYEQYF
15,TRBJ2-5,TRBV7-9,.,CASSGGGRLGETQYF
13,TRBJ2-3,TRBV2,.,CASKEGAWDTQYF
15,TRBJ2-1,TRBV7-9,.,CASSLGLVGRNEQFF
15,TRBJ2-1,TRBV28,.,CASSQSGALYNEQFF
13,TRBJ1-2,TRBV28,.,CASSLGPVGGYTF
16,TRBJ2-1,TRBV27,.,CASRRLAGDTYNEQFF
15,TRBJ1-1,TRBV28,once,CASRTTGSMNTEAFF
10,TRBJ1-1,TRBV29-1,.,CSATGTEAFF
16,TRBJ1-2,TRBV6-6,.,CASSYSRGGRSYGYTF
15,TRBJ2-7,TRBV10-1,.,CASSEGGTRGYEQYF
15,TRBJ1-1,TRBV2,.,CASVTYGGPDTEAFF
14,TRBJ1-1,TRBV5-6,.,CASSAAGGRTEAFF
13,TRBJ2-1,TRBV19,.,CASSIYRADEQFF
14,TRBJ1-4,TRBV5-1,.,CASSLGQGLEKLFF
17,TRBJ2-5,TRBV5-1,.,CASSLGLAEKHQETQYF
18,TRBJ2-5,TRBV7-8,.,CASSLIAGGSRTKETQYF
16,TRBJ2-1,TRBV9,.,CASSGLAGGPGNEQFF
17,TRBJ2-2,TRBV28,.,CASSFGGGQGSTGELFF
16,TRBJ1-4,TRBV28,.,CASSLISGSEDEKLFF
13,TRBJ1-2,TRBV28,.,CASSFRGGYGYTF
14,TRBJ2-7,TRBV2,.,CASRYGQGVYEQYF
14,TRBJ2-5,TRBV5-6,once,CASSLGGNQETQYF
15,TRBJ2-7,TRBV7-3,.,CASSSGLAGVYEQYF
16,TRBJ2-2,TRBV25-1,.,CASSPTGLANTGELFF
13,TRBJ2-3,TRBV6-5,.,CASSGQASDTQYF
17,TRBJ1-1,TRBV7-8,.,CASSRRGGEALNTEAFF
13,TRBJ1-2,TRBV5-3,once,CARSLQGWHGYTF
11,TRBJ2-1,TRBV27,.,CASSKGNEQFF
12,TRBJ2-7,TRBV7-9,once,CASSLNRYEQYF
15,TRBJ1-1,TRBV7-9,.,CASSSVDRGNTEAFF
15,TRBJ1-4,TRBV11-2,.,CASSSFRQAFHELFF
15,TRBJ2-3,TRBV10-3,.,CAISAKREFGDTQYF
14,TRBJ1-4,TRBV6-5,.,CASNKTGVIEKLFF
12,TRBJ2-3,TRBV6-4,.,CASRGPGDTQYF
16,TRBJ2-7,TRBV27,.,CASSRGLAGTRYEQYF